Sequencing of this TCR beta chain was carried out in a study of resident and recirculating memory T cells in vitiligo. No vitiligo treatment was given during the prior three months. Sequenced by immunoSEQ multiplex PCR; TCRdb stores in-frame clones only, minus some. The sample has 70,000 to 85,000 clones, 90% to 95% seen once; the top ten hold 4.9%. This clonotype was sampled from a male donor with vitiligo. The sequenced sample was blood.

CDR3 bases: TGTGCCAGCAGCGAATCAGGGTCCGGAAACACCATATATTTT. The encoded protein is CASSESGSGNTIYF. The V gene is TRBV9, the J gene TRBJ1-3; tentatively, D is TRBD1 (5 bases). CDR1 is SGDLS and CDR2 is YYNGEE in the germline V gene. This CDR3 spans 14 amino acids. V lost 3 bases and J lost 4, with 11 bases in between.